The clone carrying this TCR beta chain was observed once. Assay used: immunoSEQ multiplex PCR; TCRdb lists only in-frame clones, some missing. The sample includes just over 15,000 clones, around 77% seen only once; the top ten take 30%. This specimen comes from a study of sequential checkpoint blockade in melanoma. Regarding treatment: randomized to nivolumab then ipilimumab (arm A) or the reverse (arm B). The clonotype comes from a human donor with melanoma. This specimen was CD8+ T cells sorted from blood (inferred from file names), taken from a patient given nivolumab and ipilimumab in sequence.

The CDR3 nucleotides are TGTGCCAGCAGTCTGTCGGGGAACACTGAAGCTTTCTTT. This sequence encodes CASSLSGNTEAFF. The J gene is TRBJ1-1, the V gene TRBV25-1; unclear D gene. Trimming stripped 5 bases from V and 1 base from J, with 8 bases between. This CDR3 region has 13 residues. Germline assignment: CDR1 MGHDK and CDR2 SYGVNS.